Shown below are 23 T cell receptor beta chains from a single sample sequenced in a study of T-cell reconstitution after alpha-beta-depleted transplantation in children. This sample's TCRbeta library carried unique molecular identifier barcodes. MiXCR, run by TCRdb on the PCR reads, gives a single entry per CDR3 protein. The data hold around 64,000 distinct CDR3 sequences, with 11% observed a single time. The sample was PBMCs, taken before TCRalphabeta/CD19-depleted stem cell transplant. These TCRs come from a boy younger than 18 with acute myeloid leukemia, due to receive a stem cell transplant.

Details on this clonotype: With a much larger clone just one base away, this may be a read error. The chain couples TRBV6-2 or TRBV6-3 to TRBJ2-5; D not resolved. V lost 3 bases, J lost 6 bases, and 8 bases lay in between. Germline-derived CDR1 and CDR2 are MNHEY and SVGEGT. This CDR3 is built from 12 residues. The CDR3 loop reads CASSYCGQTQYF. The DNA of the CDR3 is TGTGCCAGCAGTTATTGCGGCCAGACCCAGTACTTC.

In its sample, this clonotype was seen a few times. The DNA for the CDR3 is TGTGCCAGCAGTCGAGAGGGACAGCAGACCATCTCCTACAATGAGCAGTTCTTC. It specifies CASSREGQQTISYNEQFF. J is TRBJ2-1 and V is TRBV6-5; 7 nucleotides line up with TRBD1. J was trimmed by 0 bases and V by 5 bases; bases with no gene match: 13. This CDR3 region has 18 residues. From germline, CDR1 is MNHEY and CDR2 SVGAGI.

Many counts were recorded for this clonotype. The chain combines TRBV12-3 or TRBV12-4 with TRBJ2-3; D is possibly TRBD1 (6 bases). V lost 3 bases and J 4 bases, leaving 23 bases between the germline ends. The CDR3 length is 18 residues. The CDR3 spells CASSFVLGTRGRADTQYF. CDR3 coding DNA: TGTGCCAGCAGTTTCGTCCTCGGGACACGGGGTCGGGCAGATACGCAGTATTTT.

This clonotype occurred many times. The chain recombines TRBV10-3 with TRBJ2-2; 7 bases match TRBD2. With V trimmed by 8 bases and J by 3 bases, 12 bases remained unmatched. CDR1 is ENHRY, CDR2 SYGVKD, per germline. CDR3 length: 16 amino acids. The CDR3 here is CAIPIGRQGDTGELFF. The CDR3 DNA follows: TGTGCCATCCCCATCGGGAGGCAGGGAGACACCGGGGAGCTGTTTTTT.

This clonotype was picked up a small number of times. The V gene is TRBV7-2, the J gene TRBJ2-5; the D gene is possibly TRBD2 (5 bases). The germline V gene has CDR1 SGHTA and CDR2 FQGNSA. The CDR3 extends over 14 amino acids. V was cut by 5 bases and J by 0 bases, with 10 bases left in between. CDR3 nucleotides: TGTGCCAGCAGCCCTCTAGCTTACCAAGAGACCCAGTACTTC. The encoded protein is CASSPLAYQETQYF.

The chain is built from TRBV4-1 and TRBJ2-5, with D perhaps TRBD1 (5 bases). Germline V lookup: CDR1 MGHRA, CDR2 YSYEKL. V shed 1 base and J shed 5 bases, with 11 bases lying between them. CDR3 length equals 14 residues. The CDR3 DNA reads TGCGCCAGCAGCCAAGGAGACAGACGGGAGACCCAGTACTTC. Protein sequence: CASSQGDRRETQYF.

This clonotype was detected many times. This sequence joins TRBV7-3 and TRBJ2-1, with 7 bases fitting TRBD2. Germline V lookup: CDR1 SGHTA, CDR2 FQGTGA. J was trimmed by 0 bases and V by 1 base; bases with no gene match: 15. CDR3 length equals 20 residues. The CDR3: CASSLRFVASGPSSYNEQFF. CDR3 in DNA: TGTGCCAGCAGCTTAAGGTTTGTGGCTAGCGGTCCGAGCTCCTACAATGAGCAGTTCTTC.

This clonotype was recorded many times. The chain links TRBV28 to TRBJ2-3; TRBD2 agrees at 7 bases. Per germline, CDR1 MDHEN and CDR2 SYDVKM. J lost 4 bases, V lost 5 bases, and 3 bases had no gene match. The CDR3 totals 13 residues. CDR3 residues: CASSPGRADTQYF. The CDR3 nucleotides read TGTGCCAGCAGTCCAGGGAGGGCAGATACGCAGTATTTT.

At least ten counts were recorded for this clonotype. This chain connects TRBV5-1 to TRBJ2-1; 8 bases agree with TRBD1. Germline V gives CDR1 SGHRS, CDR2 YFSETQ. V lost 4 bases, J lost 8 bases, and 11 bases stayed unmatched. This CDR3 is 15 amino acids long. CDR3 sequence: CASSVGTGWVDEQFF. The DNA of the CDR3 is TGCGCCAGCAGCGTAGGGACAGGCTGGGTGGATGAGCAGTTCTTC.

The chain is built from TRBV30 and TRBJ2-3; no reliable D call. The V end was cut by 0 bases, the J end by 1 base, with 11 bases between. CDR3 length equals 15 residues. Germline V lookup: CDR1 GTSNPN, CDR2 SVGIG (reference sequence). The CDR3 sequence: CAWSVNSRGTDTQYF. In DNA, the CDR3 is TGTGCCTGGAGTGTTAATAGCAGAGGCACAGATACGCAGTATTTT.

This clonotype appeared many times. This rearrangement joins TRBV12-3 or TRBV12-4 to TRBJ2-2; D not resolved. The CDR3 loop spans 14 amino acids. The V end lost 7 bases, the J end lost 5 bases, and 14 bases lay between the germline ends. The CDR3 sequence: CASTSIPRTGELFF. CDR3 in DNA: TGTGCCAGCACCTCTATTCCCCGAACCGGGGAGCTGTTTTTT.

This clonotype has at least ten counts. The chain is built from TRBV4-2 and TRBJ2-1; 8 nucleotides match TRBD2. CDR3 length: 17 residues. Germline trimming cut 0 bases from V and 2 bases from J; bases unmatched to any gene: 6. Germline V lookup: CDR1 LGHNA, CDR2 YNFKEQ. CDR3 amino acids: CASSQDVAGGAYNEQFF. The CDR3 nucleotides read TGTGCCAGCAGCCAAGACGTGGCGGGGGGCGCCTACAATGAGCAGTTCTTC.

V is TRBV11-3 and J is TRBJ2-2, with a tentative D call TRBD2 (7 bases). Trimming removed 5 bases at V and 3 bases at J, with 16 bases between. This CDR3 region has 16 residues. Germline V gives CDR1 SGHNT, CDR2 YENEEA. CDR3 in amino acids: CASSLVGGLYTGELFF. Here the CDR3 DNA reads TGTGCCAGCAGCCTTGTCGGGGGGCTATACACCGGGGAGCTGTTTTTT. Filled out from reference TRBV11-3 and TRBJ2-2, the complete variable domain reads EAGVVQSPRYKIIEKKQPVAFWCNPISGHNTLYWYLQNLGQGPELLIRYENEEAVDDSQLPKDRFSAERLKGVDSTLKIQPAELGDSAVYLCASSLVGGLYTGELFFGEGSRLTVL.

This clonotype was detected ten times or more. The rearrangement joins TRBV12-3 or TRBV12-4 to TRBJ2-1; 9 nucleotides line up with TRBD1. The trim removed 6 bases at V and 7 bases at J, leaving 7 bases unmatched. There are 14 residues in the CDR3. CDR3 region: CASSRTGESNEQFF. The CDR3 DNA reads TGTGCCAGCAGCCGGACAGGGGAGAGTAATGAGCAGTTCTTC.

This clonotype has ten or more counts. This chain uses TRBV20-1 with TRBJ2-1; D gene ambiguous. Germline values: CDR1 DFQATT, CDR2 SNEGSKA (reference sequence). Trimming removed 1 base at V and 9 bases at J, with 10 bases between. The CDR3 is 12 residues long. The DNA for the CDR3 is TGCAGTGCTAGAGGTGGAGTTCCTGAGCAGTTCTTC. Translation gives CSARGGVPEQFF.

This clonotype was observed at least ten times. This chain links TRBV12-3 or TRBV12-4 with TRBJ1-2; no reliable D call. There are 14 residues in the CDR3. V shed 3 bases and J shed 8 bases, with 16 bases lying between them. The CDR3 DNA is TGTGCCAGCAGTTTCTCGAACGGGGTCGAAGGCTACACCTTC. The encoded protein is CASSFSNGVEGYTF.

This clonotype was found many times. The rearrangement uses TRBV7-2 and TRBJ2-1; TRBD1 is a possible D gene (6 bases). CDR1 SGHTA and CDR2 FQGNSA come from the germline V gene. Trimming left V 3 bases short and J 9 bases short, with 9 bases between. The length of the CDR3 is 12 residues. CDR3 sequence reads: CASSFTGSEQFF. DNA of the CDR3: TGTGCCAGCAGCTTCACAGGGAGTGAGCAGTTCTTC.

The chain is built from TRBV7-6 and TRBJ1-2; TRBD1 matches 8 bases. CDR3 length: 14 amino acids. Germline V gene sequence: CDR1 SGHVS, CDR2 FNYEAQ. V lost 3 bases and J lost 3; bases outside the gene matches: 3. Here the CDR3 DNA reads TGTGCCAGCAGCTTGCACAGGGGGGACTATGGCTACACCTTC. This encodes CASSLHRGDYGYTF.

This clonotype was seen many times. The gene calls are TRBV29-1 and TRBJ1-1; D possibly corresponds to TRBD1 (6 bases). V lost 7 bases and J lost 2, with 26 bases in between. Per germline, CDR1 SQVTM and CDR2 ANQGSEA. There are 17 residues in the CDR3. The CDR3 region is CSAPGQIRTGPNTEAFF. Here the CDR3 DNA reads TGCAGCGCCCCGGGACAAATTCGAACTGGACCCAACACTGAAGCTTTCTTT.

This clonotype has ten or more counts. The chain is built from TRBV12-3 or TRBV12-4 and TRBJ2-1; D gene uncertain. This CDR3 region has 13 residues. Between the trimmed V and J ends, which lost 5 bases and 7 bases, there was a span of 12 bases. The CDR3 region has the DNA TGTGCCAGCAGTCCGATCCTAAAGAATGAGCAGTTCTTC. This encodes CASSPILKNEQFF.

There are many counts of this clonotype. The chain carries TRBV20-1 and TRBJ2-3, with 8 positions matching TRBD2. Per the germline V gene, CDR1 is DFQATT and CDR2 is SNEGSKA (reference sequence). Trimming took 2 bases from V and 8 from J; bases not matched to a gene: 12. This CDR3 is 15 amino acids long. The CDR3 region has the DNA TGCAGTGCTAGACCTGGACTAGCCCCGCCTGGTACGCAGTATTTT. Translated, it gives CSARPGLAPPGTQYF.

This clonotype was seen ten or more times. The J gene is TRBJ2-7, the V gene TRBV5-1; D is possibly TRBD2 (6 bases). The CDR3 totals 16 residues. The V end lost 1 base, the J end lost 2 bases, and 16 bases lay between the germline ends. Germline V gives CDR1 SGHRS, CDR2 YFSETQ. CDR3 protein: CASSLLLDGSPYEQYF. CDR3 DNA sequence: TGCGCCAGCAGCTTGCTTTTAGACGGGAGCCCCTACGAGCAGTACTTC.

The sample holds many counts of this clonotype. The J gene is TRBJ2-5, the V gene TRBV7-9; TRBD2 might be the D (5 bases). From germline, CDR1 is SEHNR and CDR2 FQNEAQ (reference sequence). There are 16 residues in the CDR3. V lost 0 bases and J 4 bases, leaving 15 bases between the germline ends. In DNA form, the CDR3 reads TGTGCCAGCAGCTTAGCGGATCTGGGAGTAAGAGAGACCCAGTACTTC. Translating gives CASSLADLGVRETQYF. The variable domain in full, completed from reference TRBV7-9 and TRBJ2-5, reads DTGVSQNPRHKITKRGQNVTFRCDPISEHNRLYWYRQTLGQGPEFLTYFQNEAQLEKSRLLSDRFSAERPKGSFSTLEIQRTEQGDSAMYLCASSLADLGVRETQYFGPGTRLLVL.